Each of the 26 T cell receptor beta chains below was sequenced from the same sample in a study of blood T cell repertoires in COVID-19. Sequencing used immunoSEQ multiplex PCR; TCRdb keeps in-frame clones, though not all of them. The table lists roughly 150,000 clones, approximately 84% of them singletons, with 8.3% in the top ten. Material for sequencing was peripheral blood. The receptors were sampled from an older woman with COVID-19, enrolled during active disease.

The J gene is TRBJ1-3, the V gene TRBV5-6; possible D gene TRBD1, 5 bases. CDR1 SGHDT and CDR2 YYEEEE come from the germline V gene. This CDR3 is built from 15 residues. V was cut by 0 bases and J by 4 bases, with 11 bases left in between. The CDR3 protein is CASSLVDRRGNTIYF. The CDR3 DNA reads as TGTGCCAGCAGCTTGGTAGACAGAAGGGGAAACACCATATATTTT.

The chain employs TRBV20-1 and TRBJ1-6; the match to TRBD1 covers 9 bases. The CDR3 is made up of 16 amino acids. The trim removed 3 bases at V and 9 bases at J, leaving 12 bases unmatched. Germline CDR1 reads DFQATT; CDR2 reads SNEGSKA (reference sequence). Here the CDR3 DNA reads TGCAGTGCTAGTTCTACCGGGACAGGGAAAAGTTCACCCCTCCACTTT. It encodes CSASSTGTGKSSPLHF.

J is TRBJ1-2 and V is TRBV6-6; D perhaps matches TRBD1 (5 bases). The V and J ends lost 5 bases and 7 bases respectively, with 17 bases between them. The CDR3 loop spans 14 amino acids. Germline lookup yields CDR1 MNHNY and CDR2 SVGAGI (reference sequence). The CDR3 DNA sequence: TGTGCCAGCAGTACCGTGCCAGGGTTCACTGGCTACACCTTC. This gives the protein CASSTVPGFTGYTF.

The rearrangement links TRBV5-1 to TRBJ1-1; D is perhaps TRBD1 (5 bases). V was cut by 2 bases and J by 3 bases, with 11 bases left in between. The CDR3 runs 14 residues. CDR1 and CDR2 (germline): SGHRS, YFSETQ. The CDR3 DNA reads TGCGCCAGCAGCTTACAGGCCGGGTACACTGAAGCTTTCTTT. It encodes CASSLQAGYTEAFF.

This clone was seen a single time. The J gene is TRBJ2-3, the V gene TRBV7-9; D is possibly TRBD2 (6 bases). V gave up 6 bases and J gave up 3 bases, with 16 bases separating them. CDR1 is SEHNR, CDR2 FQNEAQ, per germline (reference sequence). The CDR3 has 15 amino acids. The CDR3 coding sequence is TGTGCCAGCAGACGGTGGGGGGAAGGAACAGATACGCAGTATTTT. This sequence encodes CASRRWGEGTDTQYF.

V is TRBV19 and J is TRBJ2-5, with D possibly being TRBD1 (5 bases). Germline loops: CDR1 LNHDA, CDR2 SQIVND (reference sequence). The V end was cut by 4 bases, the J end by 5 bases, with 8 bases between. The CDR3 covers 12 residues. CDR3 loop: CASSKAGETQYF. The DNA for the CDR3 is TGTGCCAGTAGTAAGGCAGGGGAGACCCAGTACTTC. Supplemented by reference TRBV19 and TRBJ2-5, the full variable domain reads DGGITQSPKYLFRKEGQNVTLSCEQNLNHDAMYWYRQDPGQGLRLIYYSQIVNDFQKGDIAEGYSVSREKKESFPLTVTSAQKNPTAFYLCASSKAGETQYFGPGTRLLVL.

The chain joins TRBV18 to TRBJ1-4; D is ambiguous. The CDR3 loop spans 13 amino acids. CDR1 KGHSH and CDR2 LQKENI come from the germline V gene. The ends were cut back, 3 bases at V and 7 bases at J, with 9 bases in the middle. Here the CDR3 DNA reads TGTGCCAGCTCACCCAGGATTTTTGAAAAACTGTTTTTT. This sequence encodes CASSPRIFEKLFF.

The chain is built from TRBV5-4 and TRBJ1-1, with 7 bases lining up with TRBD1. Trimming removed 1 base from V and 8 bases from J; junction bases left unmatched: 11. The CDR3 length is 15 residues. Germline V gene sequence: CDR1 SGHNT, CDR2 YYREEE (reference sequence). Here the CDR3 DNA reads TGTGCCAGCAGCTTGAAGGACAGGCCCCGTGGCGAAGCTTTCTTT. It encodes CASSLKDRPRGEAFF.

The chain employs TRBV3-1 (or the pseudogene TRBV3-2) and TRBJ1-1, with D unclear. The V gene lost 0 bases and the J gene lost 6 bases, with 11 bases spanning the gap. Per the germline V gene, CDR1 is LGHDT and CDR2 is YNNKEL (reference sequence). The CDR3 spans 14 residues. Here the CDR3 DNA reads TGTGCCAGCAGCCAAGAAGGTCTAGTGTCTGAAGCTTTCTTT. Protein product: CASSQEGLVSEAFF.

The J gene is TRBJ1-3, the V gene TRBV11-1; D gene ambiguous. The CDR3 totals 14 residues. The ends were cut back, 3 bases at V and 3 bases at J, with 9 bases in the middle. Germline assignment: CDR1 SGHAT and CDR2 FQDESV (reference sequence). The DNA for the CDR3 is TGTGCCAGCAGCTTGAATAGAATTGGAAACACCATATATTTT. Translation gives CASSLNRIGNTIYF.

V and J are TRBV23-1 and TRBJ2-7; TRBD1 might be the D (6 bases). TRBV23-1 is an open reading frame whose function is uncertain. The ends were cut back, 7 bases at V and 4 bases at J, with 11 bases in the middle. CDR3 size: 12 residues. DNA of the CDR3: TGCGCCAGCAAGGGGGTGAAATACGAGCAGTACGTC. Its protein is CASKGVKYEQYV.

V gene TRBV4-1 combines with J gene TRBJ2-3; TRBD2 matches at 7 bases. The trim removed 0 bases at V and 2 bases at J, leaving 11 bases unmatched. Germline V gene sequence: CDR1 MGHRA, CDR2 YSYEKL. This CDR3 comprises 18 residues. This CDR3 is CASSQDRGGSKNTDTQYF. The CDR3, as DNA: TGCGCCAGCAGCCAAGATCGTGGCGGGAGTAAAAACACAGATACGCAGTATTTT.

The chain employs TRBV30 and TRBJ1-2, with D maybe TRBD1 (5 bases). Germline CDR1 is GTSNPN and CDR2 is SVGIG (reference sequence). Trimming took 3 bases from V and 8 from J, leaving 13 bases between them. The CDR3 is 12 amino acids. The chain's CDR3 is CAWRSGPEGYTF. The CDR3 DNA reads as TGTGCCTGGAGGTCAGGGCCGGAAGGCTACACCTTC.

The CDR3 DNA is TGTGCCAGCAGCAGTCCTACAGGGTCCGGGGGCTACACCTTC. Translated, it gives CASSSPTGSGGYTF. The chain recombines TRBV5-4 with TRBJ1-2; tentative D call: TRBD1 (6 bases). Deletions cut 4 bases from V and 8 bases from J, with 18 bases between. Germline assignment: CDR1 SGHNT and CDR2 YYREEE (reference sequence). This CDR3 has 14 amino acids. The complete variable domain, with remaining parts taken from reference TRBV5-4 and TRBJ1-2, reads ETGVTQSPTHLIKTRGQQVTLRCSSQSGHNTVSWYQQALGQGPQFIFQYYREEENGRGNFPPRFSGLQFPNYSSELNVNALELDDSALYLCASSSPTGSGGYTFGSGTRLTVV.

The chain combines TRBV19 with TRBJ1-2; TRBD1 aligns across 7 bases. The CDR3 totals 15 residues. Losses at the gene ends were 5 bases for V and 4 bases for J; bases not matched to a gene: 10. Germline lookup yields CDR1 LNHDA and CDR2 SQIVND (reference sequence). CDR3 protein: CASSPQTGSGYGYTF. For the CDR3, the DNA is TGTGCCAGTAGTCCCCAGACAGGGAGCGGCTATGGCTACACCTTC.

About this clone: The junction and the germline gene differ at one end; a read error may be behind it. The rearrangement uses TRBV7-7 and TRBJ2-7; TRBD1 matches at 11 bases. Germline lookup yields CDR1 SSHAT and CDR2 FNYEAQ (reference sequence). The CDR3 is 15 amino acids. The CDR3: CASSPGTGGSYEQYF. CDR3 DNA: TGTGCTAGCAGCCCCGGGACAGGGGGGTCCTACGAGCAGTACTTC.

This clone showed up just a few times. The V gene is TRBV7-6, the J gene TRBJ2-2, with 11 bases lining up with TRBD2. V shed 1 base and J 5 bases; nucleotides not matched to a gene: 3. Germline CDR1 and CDR2: SGHVS and FNYEAQ. The CDR3 has 16 residues. This chain's CDR3 is CASSLVTSGGTGELFF. In DNA form, the CDR3 reads TGTGCCAGCAGCTTAGTTACTAGCGGGGGAACCGGGGAGCTGTTTTTT.

The genes are TRBV27 and TRBJ1-1; 8 nucleotides match TRBD1. Germline V gives CDR1 MNHEY, CDR2 SMNVEV (reference sequence). Trimming at V came to 8 bases and at J to 2 bases, leaving 7 bases not matched to a gene. The CDR3 has 14 amino acids. CDR3 nucleotides: TGTGCCAGCCAGGGGGCGCGTTATAACACTGAAGCTTTCTTT. It yields the protein CASQGARYNTEAFF.

This clone has just one count. The rearrangement links TRBV5-4 to TRBJ1-1, with TRBD1 matching 7 bases. CDR3 length: 18 amino acids. V shed 4 bases and J 0 bases; nucleotides not matched to a gene: 15. In germline, CDR1 is SGHNT, CDR2 YYREEE (reference sequence). CDR3 sequence reads: CASSVKQGSFGMNTEAFF. The CDR3 region has the DNA TGTGCCAGCAGCGTAAAACAGGGGTCTTTCGGTATGAACACTGAAGCTTTCTTT. Filled out from reference TRBV5-4 and TRBJ1-1, the complete variable domain reads ETGVTQSPTHLIKTRGQQVTLRCSSQSGHNTVSWYQQALGQGPQFIFQYYREEENGRGNFPPRFSGLQFPNYSSELNVNALELDDSALYLCASSVKQGSFGMNTEAFFGQGTRLTVV.

The V and J genes are TRBV2 and TRBJ1-5, with 8 nucleotides matching TRBD1. The V segment lost 5 bases and the J segment 6 bases; nucleotides outside the gene matches: 6. The CDR3 covers 14 residues. Germline V CDR1 and CDR2: SNHLY, FYNNEI. CDR3 nucleotides: TGTGCCAGCAGTTGGACAGGGAGGTCTCAGCCCCAGCATTTT. It codes for CASSWTGRSQPQHF.

V usage is TRBV6-5 and J usage is TRBJ1-1; 7 nucleotides line up with TRBD1. CDR1 and CDR2 from the germline V gene are MNHEY and SVGAGI. V lost 6 bases and J lost 4; bases outside the gene matches: 11. The CDR3 covers 15 residues. The chain's CDR3 is CASRSNPTGSTEAFF. The CDR3 DNA sequence: TGTGCCAGCAGATCGAACCCGACAGGGAGCACTGAAGCTTTCTTT.

The chain recombines TRBV27 with TRBJ1-2, with D possibly being TRBD1 (5 bases). Trimming cost V 3 bases and J 3 bases, with 8 bases left between them. The CDR3 has 13 amino acids. CDR1 is MNHEY, CDR2 SMNVEV, per germline (reference sequence). Written as DNA, the CDR3 is TGTGCCAGCAGTTTTCAGGGCGACTATGGCTACACCTTC. Its translation is CASSFQGDYGYTF.

This clone was picked up a small number of times. The chain uses TRBV7-2 and TRBJ1-3; D gene unclear. Germline V CDR1 and CDR2: SGHTA, FQGNSA. The CDR3 loop spans 15 amino acids. Trimming left V 5 bases short and J 2 bases short, with 13 bases between. The CDR3 DNA reads TGTGCCAGCAGCCTCCAAACGGGAGCTGGAAACACCATATATTTT. It yields the protein CASSLQTGAGNTIYF.

The chain couples TRBV7-9 to TRBJ2-5; D call uncertain. V was shortened by 1 base and J by 0 bases, with 6 bases between the two germline ends. The length of the CDR3 is 14 residues. Germline assignment: CDR1 SEHNR and CDR2 FQNEAQ (reference sequence). The CDR3 bases are TGTGCCAGCAGCTTAGGCGGCAACCAAGAGACCCAGTACTTC. Translated: CASSLGGNQETQYF.

The chain joins TRBV12-3 or TRBV12-4 to TRBJ1-2, with 7 bases aligning to TRBD1. The CDR3 totals 13 residues. Trimming took 5 bases from V and 0 from J; bases not matched to a gene: 0. The CDR3 bases are TGTGCCAGCAGTGGGACAGCTAACTATGGCTACACCTTC. Protein product: CASSGTANYGYTF.

Points on this clone: The junction shows a germline mismatch at one end, possibly a read error. The chain joins TRBV19 to TRBJ1-3, with 7 positions matching TRBD1. Germline-derived CDR1 and CDR2 are LNHDA and SQIVND (reference sequence). CDR3 length equals 20 residues. The CDR3 DNA reads as TGTGCCAGTGGTATGAGGACTTGGTCAGGGGGATCTCAAGTAGGAAACACCATATATTTT. Translating gives CASGMRTWSGGSQVGNTIYF. The variable domain in full, with the rest retrieved from reference TRBV19 and TRBJ1-3, is DGGITQSPKYLFRKEGQNVTLSCEQNLNHDAMYWYRQDPGQGLRLIYYSQIVNDFQKGDIAEGYSVSREKKESFPLTVTSAQKNPTAFYLCASGMRTWSGGSQVGNTIYFGEGSWLTVV.